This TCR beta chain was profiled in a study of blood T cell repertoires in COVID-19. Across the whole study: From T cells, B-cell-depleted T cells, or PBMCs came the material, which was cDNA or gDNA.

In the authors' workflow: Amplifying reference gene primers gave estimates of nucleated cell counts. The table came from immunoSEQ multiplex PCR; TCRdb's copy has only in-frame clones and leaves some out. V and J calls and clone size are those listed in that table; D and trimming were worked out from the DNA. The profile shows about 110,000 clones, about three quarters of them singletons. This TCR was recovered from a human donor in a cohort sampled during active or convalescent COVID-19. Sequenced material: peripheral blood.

CDR3 protein: CASSARDLQETQYF. The CDR3 DNA sequence: TGTGCCAGCAGCGCCCGGGACTTACAAGAGACCCAGTACTTC. The chain is built from TRBV9 and TRBJ2-5, with a tentative D call TRBD2 (6 bases). Trimming removed 3 bases from V and 2 bases from J, with 11 bases in between. Germline lookup yields CDR1 SGDLS and CDR2 YYNGEE. CDR3 length: 14 amino acids.